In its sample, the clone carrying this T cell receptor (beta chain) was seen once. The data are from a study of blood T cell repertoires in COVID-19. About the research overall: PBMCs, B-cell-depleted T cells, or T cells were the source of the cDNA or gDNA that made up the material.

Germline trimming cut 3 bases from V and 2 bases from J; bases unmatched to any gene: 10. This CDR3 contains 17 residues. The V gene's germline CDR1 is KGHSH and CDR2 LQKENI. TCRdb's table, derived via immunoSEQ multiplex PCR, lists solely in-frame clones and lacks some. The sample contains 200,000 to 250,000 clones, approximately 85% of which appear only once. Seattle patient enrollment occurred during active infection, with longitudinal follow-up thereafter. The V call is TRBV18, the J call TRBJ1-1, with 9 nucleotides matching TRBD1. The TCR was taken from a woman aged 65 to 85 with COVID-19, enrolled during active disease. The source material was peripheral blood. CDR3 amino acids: CASSPRVPGQGNTEAFF. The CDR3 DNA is TGTGCCAGCTCACCTAGAGTGCCGGGACAGGGAAACACTGAAGCTTTCTTT.